Here is one TCR beta chain with its context. Its specificity is not known. Possible read error: a much larger clone is one base away. The library was built from around 0.4 ug RNA with molecular barcoded adaptors for alpha/delta and beta/gamma chains. From the reads, TCRdb called clonotypes with MiXCR, one entry per CDR3 protein. The table shows around 40,000 distinct CDR3 sequences, with approximately 14% occurring only once. This entry is derived from a study of read filtering for tumor transcriptome and immune sequencing. General study findings and limits: Approximately 80% of IR-seq clonotypes had one read, totaling about 3.5% of reads; RNA-seq: about 74% and 41%. Even smaller IR-seq throughput identified most shared clonotypes.

Input material: a population of CD138-negative cells sorted from bone marrow. The receptor was isolated from a donor aged 40 or over with multiple myeloma.

CDR3: CASSLPGSRTRYF. The DNA for the CDR3 is TGCGCCAGCAGCCTCCCAGGGAGTAGGACCCGGTACTTC. This chain uses TRBV5-1 with TRBJ2-5; D is perhaps TRBD1 or TRBD2 (5 bases each). The CDR3 sequence is 13 residues long. Germline assignment: CDR1 SGHRS and CDR2 YFSETQ. Combining the CDR3 with reference TRBV5-1 and TRBJ2-5 gives the whole variable domain KAGVTQTPRYLIKTRGQQVTLSCSPISGHRSVSWYQQTPGQGLQFLFEYFSETQRNKGNFPGRFSGRQFSNSRSEMNVSTLELGDSALYLCASSLPGSRTRYFGPGTRLLVL.